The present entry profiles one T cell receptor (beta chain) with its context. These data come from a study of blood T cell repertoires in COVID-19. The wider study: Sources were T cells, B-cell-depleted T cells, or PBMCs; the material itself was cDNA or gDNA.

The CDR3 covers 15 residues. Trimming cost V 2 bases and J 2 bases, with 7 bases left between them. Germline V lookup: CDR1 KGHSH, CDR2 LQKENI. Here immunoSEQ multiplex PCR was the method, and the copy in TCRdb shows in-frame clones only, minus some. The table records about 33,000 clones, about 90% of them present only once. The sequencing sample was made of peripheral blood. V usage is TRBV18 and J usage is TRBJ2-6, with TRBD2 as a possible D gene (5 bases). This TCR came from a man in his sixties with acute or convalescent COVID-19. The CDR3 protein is CASSPNSAGANVLTF. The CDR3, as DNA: TGTGCCAGCTCACCAAATAGCGCTGGGGCCAACGTCCTGACTTTC.